The clone carrying this T cell receptor (beta chain) was found a few times. This record belongs to a study of patients and donors after allogeneic stem cell transplantation. TCRdb used MiXCR to reprocess the RT-PCR reads, holding one entry per CDR3 protein. The sample has about 15,000 distinct CDR3 sequences; 25% to 30% are singletons. Trimming stripped 3 bases from V and 6 bases from J, with 17 bases between. The CDR3 has 16 amino acids. CDR1 and CDR2 (germline): SEHNR, FQNEAQ (reference sequence). Sequenced material: blood, either unsorted or a sorted T cell fraction (not recorded which). This clonotype was sampled from a human donor who was either an allogeneic HSCT recipient or a stem cell or donor lymphocyte infusion donor (not recorded which). It is not recorded whose cells these are; they may come from a transplant donor. The rearrangement joins TRBV7-9 to TRBJ1-4, with unresolved D. In nucleotides, the CDR3 is TGTGCCAGCAGCTTGGACCCCCGGCCCTTCGATGAAAAACTGTTTTTT. Protein product: CASSLDPRPFDEKLFF. The full variable domain, rest sourced from reference TRBV7-9 and TRBJ1-4, is DTGVSQNPRHKITKRGQNVTFRCDPISEHNRLYWYRQTLGQGPEFLTYFQNEAQLEKSRLLSDRFSAERPKGSFSTLEIQRTEQGDSAMYLCASSLDPRPFDEKLFFGSGTQLSVL.